This TCR beta chain was found in a study of molecular identifiers for immune sequencing clone quantification. Study context: The replicates split RNA from around 18,000 or 91,000 naive CD8 cells five ways and sequenced four.

The CDR3 has 15 residues. Germline CDR1 is SEHNR and CDR2 is FQNEAQ (reference sequence). Trimming cost V 5 bases and J 4 bases, with 17 bases left between them. For naive CD8 T cells, sorting used the CD8+CD4-CCR7+CD45RA+ phenotype. TCR libraries were built in bulk with a published protocol and specific TCR primers. Each CDR3 protein gets one entry after TCRdb re-called the PCR reads with MiXCR. The top ten hold under 0.95% of the sample, which has about 640,000 distinct CDR3 sequences, about 20% seen once. This clonotype was counted at least ten times. Material for sequencing was naive CD8+ T cells from blood, with Jurkat cell RNA spiked in. Subset described: FACS-sorted CD8+CD4-CCR7+CD45RA+ naive T cells. The receptor was isolated from a human donor in good health. Some libraries in this study had Jurkat cell RNA spiked in. This chain joins TRBV7-9 and TRBJ1-1; D unclear. Here the CDR3 reads CASSPLGGWSTEAFF. In DNA, the CDR3 is TGTGCCAGCAGCCCATTGGGAGGATGGAGCACTGAAGCTTTCTTT.